This T cell receptor beta chain was retrieved from a study of shared clonotypes between healthy human individuals. The protocol was immunoSEQ multiplex PCR, while the TCRdb copy is restricted to in-frame clones and leaves out a portion. The data contain around 720,000 clones, around three quarters of them seen just once; the ten biggest clones take up 1.5% to 2%. A few counts support this clone. Germline CDR1 and CDR2: SGHDT and YYEEEE. V was trimmed by 6 bases and J by 6 bases, leaving 16 bases between them. CDR3 size: 14 residues. This receptor was identified in a woman in her 30s in good health. This chain links TRBV5-6 with TRBJ2-1; D unresolved. The sequencing input was memory CD4+ T cells sorted from blood. Subset of the sample: CD45RA-negative fraction. In DNA form, the CDR3 reads TGTGCCAGCAATCCCTGGGGTGCCGCCAATGAGCAGTTCTTC. Protein product: CASNPWGAANEQFF.